These 8 T cell receptor beta chains came from one sample sequenced in a study of blood T cells in healthy people across ages. A second PCR of 7 to 11 cycles used a sample-barcoded 5' primer and a J-beta primer mix. In TCRdb, the 5' RACE reads were re-called with MiXCR into one record per CDR3 protein. The sample contains about 1.5 million distinct CDR3 sequences, 42% of which appear only once. Sample: blood. Every receptor here comes from a woman younger than 30 in good health.

This clonotype was observed a single time. This may come from a read error, since a much larger clone is one base off. This chain uses TRBV29-1 with TRBJ2-5; TRBD1 matches at 8 bases. CDR1 SQVTM and CDR2 ANQGSEA come from the germline V gene. The CDR3 consists of 12 residues. The CDR3 loop is CSVRDRQETRYF. The DNA for the CDR3 is TGCAGCGTTAGGGACAGGCAAGAGACCCGGTACTTC.

Only a few counts were recorded for this clonotype. The V and J genes are TRBV20-1 and TRBJ2-7, with D unresolved. V was shortened by 5 bases and J by 0 bases, with 11 bases between the two germline ends. From germline, CDR1 is DFQATT and CDR2 SNEGSKA (reference sequence). This CDR3 is built from 13 residues. This chain's CDR3 is CSAQSGFSYEQYF. CDR3 bases: TGCAGTGCTCAGAGTGGGTTCTCCTACGAGCAGTACTTC.

This rearrangement joins TRBV4-2 to TRBJ2-5, with no clear D. Germline CDR1 and CDR2: LGHNA and YNFKEQ. Deletions cut 0 bases from V and 9 bases from J, with 17 bases between. The length of the CDR3 is 15 residues. CDR3 in amino acids: CASSQDKNLGRAQYF. CDR3 bases: TGTGCCAGCAGCCAAGATAAGAACCTCGGAAGGGCCCAGTACTTC.

The chain is built from TRBV12-3 or TRBV12-4 and TRBJ2-1; 9 positions agree with TRBD2. This CDR3 region has 15 residues. Germline trimming cut 5 bases from V and 4 bases from J; bases unmatched to any gene: 6. CDR3 bases: TGTGCCAGCAGTCCCCAGCGGGAGGCTTACAATGAGCAGTTCTTC. Its translation is CASSPQREAYNEQFF.

The chain employs TRBV6-2 or TRBV6-3 and TRBJ2-3; D tentatively fits TRBD1 or TRBD2 (7 bases each). V gave up 4 bases and J gave up 3 bases, with 17 bases separating them. The germline V gene has CDR1 MNHEY and CDR2 SVGEGT. The CDR3 runs 16 residues. CDR3 sequence reads: CASSSNRGLLTDTQYF. In DNA, the CDR3 is TGTGCCAGCAGTTCCAACAGGGGACTATTGACAGATACGCAGTATTTT.

This clonotype was found once. V and J are TRBV20-1 and TRBJ1-4, with 9 bases aligning to TRBD1. The germline gives CDR1 DFQATT, CDR2 SNEGSKA (reference sequence). The CDR3 is 15 amino acids. The V gene end was trimmed by 2 bases and the J gene end by 7 bases; junction bases not matched to a gene: 8. The CDR3 region has the DNA TGCAGTGCTAGAAAAACAGGGGGCGCCAGTGAAAAACTGTTTTTT. Translating it yields CSARKTGGASEKLFF.

The chain couples TRBV29-1 to TRBJ1-1; D remains ambiguous. In germline, CDR1 is SQVTM, CDR2 ANQGSEA. This CDR3 spans 12 amino acids. The CDR3 region is CSFELAANEAFF. In DNA, the CDR3 is TGCAGTTTTGAGTTGGCGGCAAATGAAGCTTTCTTT.

The chain is built from TRBV5-1 and TRBJ2-4; D is undetermined. The last part of the DNA fits TRBJ2-7 better; the J call may be wrong. The CDR3 has 13 residues. From germline, CDR1 is SGHRS and CDR2 YFSETQ. CDR3 bases: TGCGCCAGCAGCGTGTATGGGGCCTACGAGCAGTACTTC. This gives the protein CASSVYGAYEQYF.